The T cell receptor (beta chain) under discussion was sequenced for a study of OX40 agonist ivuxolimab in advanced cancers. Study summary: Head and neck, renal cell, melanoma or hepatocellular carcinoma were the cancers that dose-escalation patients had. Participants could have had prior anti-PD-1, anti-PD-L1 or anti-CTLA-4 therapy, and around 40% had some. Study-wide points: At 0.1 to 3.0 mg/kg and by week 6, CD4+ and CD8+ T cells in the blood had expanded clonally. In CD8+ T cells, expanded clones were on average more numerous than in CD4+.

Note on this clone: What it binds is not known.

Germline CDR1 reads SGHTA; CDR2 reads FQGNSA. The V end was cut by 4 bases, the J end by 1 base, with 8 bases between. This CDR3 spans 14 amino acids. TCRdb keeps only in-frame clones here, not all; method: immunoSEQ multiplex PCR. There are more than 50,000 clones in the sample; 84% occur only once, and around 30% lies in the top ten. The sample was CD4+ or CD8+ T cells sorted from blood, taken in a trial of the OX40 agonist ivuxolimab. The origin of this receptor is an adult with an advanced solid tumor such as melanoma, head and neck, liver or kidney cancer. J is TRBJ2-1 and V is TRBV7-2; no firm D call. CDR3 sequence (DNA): TGTGCCAGCAGCTCCTATCGGTCCTACAATGAGCAGTTCTTC. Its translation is CASSSYRSYNEQFF.